The T cell receptor beta chain described here comes from a study of regulatory T cells in long-lasting Graves disease. Time point noted: newly diagnosed GD, antithyroid drugs for less than 3 months. The TCR library was prepared using RNA isolated from PBMCs. CDR3 regions were amplified by Arm-PCR using iRepertoire HTBI primers to build TCR beta libraries. Original analysis: The identification of roughly 62 TRBV and 14 TRBJ segments was made across samples. TCRdb ran MiXCR on the multiplex PCR reads and lists one entry per CDR3 protein. These V and J calls rely on TCRdb rather than the paper's analysis. This table holds approximately 270,000 distinct CDR3 sequences, about 18% found once. Study-level findings and limits: Among the persistent patients, fewer than 3,000 public clonotypes were shared, more than the 950 to 1,000 shared among new patients.

This clonotype occurred many times. Antigen: not known. Germline is not matched at one junction end, which may reflect a read error. The CDR3 is made up of 14 amino acids. CDR1 and CDR2 (germline): SNHLY, FYNNEI. Another study also made use of these data, one on T cells in Graves' hyperthyroidism and ophthalmopathy. That work adds: The HTBI primer set drove a first-round RT-PCR of the TCR CDR3. By a 13 V-J model, ophthalmopathy was set apart from stable hyperthyroidism.

The sample here was peripheral blood mononuclear cells (PBMCs), taken at new diagnosis, from a patient treated with antithyroid drugs. V is TRBV2 and J is TRBJ2-1; TRBD1 might be the D (6 bases). This receptor was obtained from a woman aged 25 to 45 with Graves disease. The CDR3 region has the DNA TGTGCCAGCAGGGAAGGGGGAAATTACAATGAGCAGTTCTTC. This sequence encodes CASREGGNYNEQFF.